The next 27 T cell receptor beta chains were all read from a single sample in a study of blood T cell repertoires in COVID-19. Repertoires were generated with immunoSEQ multiplex PCR, while TCRdb's copy carries only in-frame clones and drops some. The sample has about 300,000 clones, 75% to 95% seen once; the top ten hold about 1.1%. Sequenced material: PBMCs or T cells enriched from blood (not recorded which). All receptors come from a woman aged 30 to 39 who had recovered from COVID-19.

The chain has TRBV16 and TRBJ1-5; TRBD1 is a possible D gene (6 bases). V shed 4 bases and J shed 6 bases, with 16 bases lying between them. Germline lookup yields CDR1 KGHSY and CDR2 FQNENV. The CDR3 is 15 amino acids. CDR3 protein: CASSLVRGSVQPQHF. The CDR3 DNA reads as TGTGCCAGCAGCCTCGTCAGGGGTTCGGTTCAGCCCCAGCATTTT.

V and J are TRBV4-1 and TRBJ2-1; 10 nucleotides agree with TRBD1. Germline CDR1 and CDR2: MGHRA and YSYEKL. Germline trimming cut 1 base from V and 9 bases from J; bases unmatched to any gene: 12. This CDR3 has 17 residues. The CDR3, as DNA: TGCGCCAGCAGCCAAGTCTTTCGGACAGGGGGTTCTGGTGAGCAGTTCTTC. It codes for CASSQVFRTGGSGEQFF.

V gene TRBV5-4 combines with J gene TRBJ2-6, with D unresolved. CDR3 length: 16 amino acids. Germline CDR1 SGHNT, CDR2 YYREEE (reference sequence). The V and J ends lost 0 bases and 0 bases respectively, with 7 bases between them. CDR3 loop: CASSLGVASGANVLTF. CDR3 sequence (DNA): TGTGCCAGCAGCTTGGGGGTAGCCTCTGGGGCCAACGTCCTGACTTTC.

J is TRBJ1-2 and V is TRBV28, with 9 bases fitting TRBD1. After removal of 5 bases from V and 4 bases from J, the junction contained 8 bases not matched to a gene. Germline V gene sequence: CDR1 MDHEN, CDR2 SYDVKM. The CDR3 covers 15 residues. The CDR3 spells CASSIGQGRLYGYTF. Here the CDR3 DNA reads TGTGCCAGCAGTATCGGACAGGGGAGGCTCTATGGCTACACCTTC.

The chain links TRBV29-1 to TRBJ2-7, with TRBD2 matching 9 bases. Germline lookup yields CDR1 SQVTM and CDR2 ANQGSEA. The CDR3 spans 13 residues. The V gene end was trimmed by 6 bases and the J gene end by 5 bases; junction bases not matched to a gene: 8. The CDR3 DNA reads as TGCAGCGTAGCAACAGGGACTAGCCACGAGCAGTACTTC. This codes for CSVATGTSHEQYF.

In its sample, this clone was seen a few times. CDR3 in amino acids: CASSFRPSGSETQYF. DNA of the CDR3: TGTGCCAGCAGTTTTCGGCCTAGCGGGAGTGAGACCCAGTACTTC. V and J are TRBV28 and TRBJ2-5; 10 positions match TRBD2. Trimming removed 3 bases from V and 5 bases from J; junction bases left unmatched: 6. Per germline, CDR1 MDHEN and CDR2 SYDVKM. The CDR3 loop spans 15 amino acids.

The chain uses TRBV7-9 and TRBJ1-1; TRBD1 aligns across 9 bases. Germline-derived CDR1 and CDR2 are SEHNR and FQNEAQ (reference sequence). The length of the CDR3 is 16 residues. Trimming cost V 5 bases and J 2 bases; bases outside gene matches: 9. CDR3 protein: CASSGKQGALNTEAFF. The DNA of the CDR3 is TGTGCCAGCAGCGGAAAACAGGGGGCGCTTAACACTGAAGCTTTCTTT.

This clone was seen just once. The chain uses TRBV4-1 and TRBJ2-1; 8 positions match TRBD1. The CDR3 has 15 amino acids. Germline CDR1 and CDR2: MGHRA and YSYEKL. J lost 7 bases, V lost 0 bases, and 5 bases had no gene match. The CDR3 DNA reads TGCGCCAGCAGCCAAGAACAGGGGGTGAGGAATGAGCAGTTCTTC. It is translated as CASSQEQGVRNEQFF.

The chain recombines TRBV6-2 or TRBV6-3 with TRBJ2-7, with D possibly matching TRBD2 (5 bases). In germline, CDR1 is MNHEY, CDR2 SVGEGT. Trimming removed 0 bases at V and 2 bases at J, with 8 bases between. There are 14 residues in the CDR3. CDR3 region: CASSYSEATYEQYF. As DNA, the CDR3 is TGTGCCAGCAGTTACTCGGAGGCTACCTACGAGCAGTACTTC.

The chain links TRBV5-5 to TRBJ2-2, with 7 bases matching TRBD2. The V segment lost 1 base and the J segment 4 bases; nucleotides outside the gene matches: 13. Germline V gene data show CDR1 as SGHKS and CDR2 as YYEKEE (reference sequence). The CDR3 contains 18 residues. The CDR3 DNA reads as TGTGCCAGCAGCTTGAGTTCGGCGGGAGCGGGTATCACCGGGGAGCTGTTTTTT. This translates into CASSLSSAGAGITGELFF.

The chain carries TRBV14 and TRBJ1-4; unclear D gene. CDR3 size: 15 residues. Germline V gives CDR1 SGHDN, CDR2 FVKESK. V was pared by 3 bases and J by 2 bases, with 10 bases between. The CDR3 bases are TGTGCCAGCAGCCAGAGGGATTGGACTAATGAAAAACTGTTTTTT. Its translation is CASSQRDWTNEKLFF.

In its sample, this clone was seen once. The gene calls are TRBV19 and TRBJ2-1; 16 bases match TRBD2. V was clipped by 4 bases and J by 8 bases; unmatched bases: 5. CDR1 LNHDA and CDR2 SQIVND come from the germline V gene (reference sequence). The CDR3 runs to 16 residues. The CDR3 coding sequence is TGTGCCAGTAGTAGGGGGACTAGCGGGAGGGGCTATGAGCAGTTCTTC. Amino acids: CASSRGTSGRGYEQFF.

The J gene is TRBJ2-1, the V gene TRBV24-1; 12 bases fit TRBD2. The CDR3 has 16 amino acids. Germline V gene lookup returns CDR1 KGHDR and CDR2 SFDVKD. J gave up 4 bases and V 4 bases, and 4 bases lay outside the gene matches. The CDR3 region has the DNA TGTGCCACCAGTGAGAGGACTAGCGGGGCATACAATGAGCAGTTCTTC. Amino acid sequence: CATSERTSGAYNEQFF.

This clone was counted a single time. The rearrangement links TRBV28 to TRBJ2-3; possible D gene TRBD2, 6 bases. CDR3 length: 16 residues. Germline V gene lookup returns CDR1 MDHEN and CDR2 SYDVKM. V shed 2 bases and J shed 6 bases, with 18 bases lying between them. Here the CDR3 reads CASSLRSGGGTDTQYF. CDR3 in DNA: TGTGCCAGCAGTTTAAGGAGCGGAGGAGGGACCGATACGCAGTATTTT.

V and J are TRBV7-8 and TRBJ2-7; 8 bases map to TRBD1. CDR1 and CDR2 (germline): SGHVS, FQNEAQ. CDR3 length equals 14 residues. The J segment lost 3 bases and the V segment lost 5 bases, leaving 6 bases of the junction unmatched. The CDR3 protein is CASSLGQGYYEQYF. The CDR3 coding sequence is TGTGCCAGCAGCCTAGGACAGGGATACTACGAGCAGTACTTC.

The gene calls are TRBV19 and TRBJ2-1; the match to TRBD1 covers 7 bases. The CDR3 consists of 14 residues. The germline V gene has CDR1 LNHDA and CDR2 SQIVND (reference sequence). With V trimmed by 4 bases and J by 5 bases, 5 bases remained unmatched. CDR3 coding DNA: TGTGCCAGTAGTACCCGACAGGGCGACAATGAGCAGTTCTTC. Residues: CASSTRQGDNEQFF.

The chain is built from TRBV21-1 and TRBJ2-2; the table names TRBD1, a call not compared with the DNA. TRBV21-1 constitutes a pseudogene. The CDR3 has 19 amino acids. The CDR3 DNA follows: TGTGCCAGCAGCAAAAGTTTTATGGCGCGGGACAGGGCCACCGGGGAGCTGTTTTTT. It yields the protein CASSKSFMARDRATGELFF.

This chain links TRBV19 with TRBJ2-1, with 9 bases fitting TRBD2. This CDR3 region has 17 residues. The V gene's germline CDR1 is LNHDA and CDR2 SQIVND (reference sequence). The V and J ends lost 1 base and 0 bases, in that order; junction bases with no gene match: 4. CDR3 DNA: TGTGCCAGTAGTATAGGTGGAGCGGGAGGCTCCTACAATGAGCAGTTCTTC. It translates to CASSIGGAGGSYNEQFF.

The J gene is TRBJ2-3, the V gene TRBV5-5, with TRBD1 matching over 9 bases. CDR1 is SGHKS and CDR2 is YYEKEE in the germline V gene (reference sequence). The CDR3 length is 16 residues. V dropped 2 bases and J dropped 2; count of bases not matched to a gene: 6. In DNA, the CDR3 is TGTGCCAGCAGCTTAGGGGACAGGGATCTCACAGATACGCAGTATTTT. Translating it yields CASSLGDRDLTDTQYF. The full variable domain, completed using reference TRBV5-5 and TRBJ2-3, is DAGVTQSPTHLIKTRGQQVTLRCSPISGHKSVSWYQQVLGQGPQFIFQYYEKEERGRGNFPDRFSARQFPNYSSELNVNALLLGDSALYLCASSLGDRDLTDTQYFGPGTRLTVL.

The chain couples TRBV5-8 to TRBJ2-6; D gene uncertain. The germline V and J ends were trimmed by 2 bases and 0 bases, with 3 bases remaining between them. The CDR3 contains 14 residues. Germline values: CDR1 SGHTS, CDR2 YDEGEE. This chain's CDR3 is CASSFYSGANVLTF. Written as DNA, the CDR3 is TGTGCCAGCAGCTTCTACTCTGGGGCCAACGTCCTGACTTTC.

The gene calls are TRBV24-1 and TRBJ2-3; 8 bases are shared with TRBD2. CDR1 is KGHDR, CDR2 SFDVKD, per germline. The CDR3 extends over 21 amino acids. Trimming cost V 7 bases and J 2 bases; bases outside gene matches: 25. For the CDR3, the DNA is TGTGCCACCAGGGAACTAGCGGAGGTGCGTAATGTCCGCCTGCTCACAGATACGCAGTATTTT. Encoded protein: CATRELAEVRNVRLLTDTQYF.

This clone was observed once. The V gene is TRBV6-5, the J gene TRBJ1-5, with D possibly matching TRBD1 (6 bases). CDR3 length: 15 amino acids. Trimming took 5 bases from V and 1 from J, leaving 12 bases between them. The germline CDR1 and CDR2 sequences are MNHEY and SVGAGI. The CDR3 bases are TGTGCCAGCAGTCTGGGACAAATCAGCAATCAGCCCCAGCATTTT. This translates into CASSLGQISNQPQHF.

The chain is built from TRBV10-3 and TRBJ1-2; 8 nucleotides align to TRBD1. The CDR3 covers 13 residues. Losses at the gene ends were 10 bases for V and 1 base for J; bases not matched to a gene: 5. CDR1 and CDR2 from the germline V gene are ENHRY and SYGVKD. CDR3 loop: CATGTGFNYGYTF. Here the CDR3 DNA reads TGTGCCACCGGGACAGGCTTTAACTATGGCTACACCTTC.

This chain links TRBV21-1 with TRBJ1-6; the D call of TRBD1 is as the table states it, not checked on the DNA. TRBV21-1 constitutes a pseudogene. CDR3 length: 13 residues. This chain's CDR3 is CASTDKGNSPLHF. The CDR3 region has the DNA TGTGCCAGCACCGACAAGGGGAACTCACCCCTCCACTTT.

V is TRBV11-3 and J is TRBJ2-2; no firm D call. Germline lookup yields CDR1 SGHNT and CDR2 YENEEA. The CDR3 extends over 16 amino acids. V lost 5 bases and J 0 bases, leaving 13 bases between the germline ends. The CDR3, as DNA: TGTGCCAGCAGCCCCCTCTCAGGTTCGAACACCGGGGAGCTGTTTTTT. It translates to CASSPLSGSNTGELFF.

This chain joins TRBV4-1 and TRBJ1-5; 8 nucleotides match TRBD1. With 2 bases clipped from V and 6 bases from J, the junction kept 6 bases outside the gene matches. Germline CDR1 MGHRA, CDR2 YSYEKL. This CDR3 has 15 residues. The CDR3 DNA is TGCGCCAGCAGCCAACCCGACAGGGGCTTTCAGCCCCAGCATTTT. Amino acid sequence: CASSQPDRGFQPQHF.

The chain carries TRBV19 and TRBJ2-3; 15 bases line up with TRBD2. The V and J ends lost 6 bases and 3 bases, in that order; junction bases with no gene match: 4. Germline CDR1 LNHDA, CDR2 SQIVND (reference sequence). CDR3 length: 16 residues. In DNA, the CDR3 is TGTGCCAGTAGGAGGACTAGCGGGAGGGGAACAGATACGCAGTATTTT. Translating gives CASRRTSGRGTDTQYF.